The T cell receptor beta chain under discussion was sequenced for a study of T cell responses to AZD1222 COVID-19 vaccine. Trimming left V 3 bases short and J 3 bases short, with 4 bases between. Germline-derived CDR1 and CDR2 are SGHAT and FQNNGV. This CDR3 comprises 12 residues. Profiling relied on immunoSEQ multiplex PCR, and the TCRdb table lists in-frame clones only, not all of them. The sample has about 130,000 clones; around 83% are singletons. This sequence was found in an adult who received the AZD1222 COVID-19 vaccine. The chain combines TRBV11-2 with TRBJ2-3; D not resolved. The specimen was peripheral blood, collected 28 days after the second AZD1222 dose. CDR3 DNA: TGTGCCAGCAGCTTTGGGACAGATACGCAGTATTTT. Translating gives CASSFGTDTQYF.